The source of this T cell receptor (beta chain) is a study of cytomegalovirus exposure and HLA in healthy donors. Study-level results: A later analysis showed that HLA-associated TCR beta chains had undergone more clonal expansion than equally common others. A reported reduction in N-insertions relative to the 666-donor mean was seen in an Asian-associated ancestry cluster in a later analysis. Most TCR beta V segments were productive about 87% or about 30% of the time in an earlier analysis.

The CDR3 totals 12 residues. Per the germline V gene, CDR1 is SGHVS and CDR2 is FQNEAQ. Trimming took off 5 bases at V and 9 bases at J, with 13 bases between the two ends. On this clone: Its antigen is unknown.

In the PCR, 60 Vbeta and 13 Jbeta primers were used. Method: immunoSEQ multiplex PCR; TCRdb's copy keeps in-frame clones and lacks some. The table records around 200,000 clones, approximately 70% of them present only once. The chain combines TRBV7-8 with TRBJ1-1, with D perhaps matching TRBD1 (6 bases). What was sequenced was PBMCs. The receptor was derived from a man aged 35 to 55 in good health and CMV-seropositive. Here the CDR3 DNA reads TGTGCCAGCAGCGAGATCAGGGGACAAGCTTTCTTT. Translated, it gives CASSEIRGQAFF. Supplemented by reference TRBV7-8 and TRBJ1-1, the full variable domain reads GAGVSQSPRYKVAKRGQDVALRCDPISGHVSLFWYQQALGQGPEFLTYFQNEAQLDKSGLPSDRFFAERPEGSVSTLKIQRTQQEDSAVYLCASSEIRGQAFFGQGTRLTVV.